This TCR beta chain came from a study of shared clonotypes between healthy human individuals. Germline-derived CDR1 and CDR2 are MRHNA and SNTAGT. The V gene end was trimmed by 8 bases and the J gene end by 3 bases; junction bases not matched to a gene: 4. The CDR3 covers 14 residues. The study's findings and limits: Larger estimated richness was generally seen in naive subsets than in memory subsets.

In the case of this clone: Its antigen is unknown.

The method was immunoSEQ multiplex PCR; TCRdb's version includes in-frame clones alone and lacks a portion of them. The sample lists about a million clones, about 77% occurring once. This clonotype was sampled from a man younger than 35 in good health. The sample was memory CD4+ T cells sorted from blood. The sample's subset: CD45RA-negative fraction. The V call is TRBV6-4, the J call TRBJ2-2; TRBD2 agrees at 9 bases. The CDR3 nucleotides read TGTGCCAGCCGACGCGGGAGGGACACCGGGGAGCTGTTTTTT. It translates to CASRRGRDTGELFF.